The clone carrying this T cell receptor (beta chain) showed up just a few times. Its antigen is not identified. The data stem from a study of blood T cells in healthy people across ages. V was cut by 2 bases and J by 4 bases, with 5 bases left in between. Germline values: CDR1 MNHNS, CDR2 SASEGT. The CDR3 is made up of 12 amino acids. General study results and limits: Percentage of naive T cells showed a strong correlation with TCR beta diversity. PBMCs went unsorted, and a conclusive naive versus antigen-experienced comparison was therefore prevented.

Alongside a J-beta primer mix, a sample-barcoded 5' primer served in a second PCR lasting about 7 to 11 cycles. TCRdb reanalysed the 5' RACE reads using MiXCR and keeps one entry per CDR3 protein. The sample contains approximately 800,000 distinct CDR3 sequences, under 30% of which appear only once. This same sample was also taken into another study, of T cells of mothers and their children. That paper adds: The study sampled three healthy Caucasian mothers and their six children. All extracted RNA went into cDNA synthesis, about 1.4 ug per 15 ul.

This chain links TRBV6-1 with TRBJ2-5, with no clear D. Sequenced material: blood. The receptor's source is a boy younger than 18 in good health. In DNA form, the CDR3 reads TGTGCCAGCAGTGAATTTAGAGAGACCCAGTACTTC. This translates into CASSEFRETQYF.